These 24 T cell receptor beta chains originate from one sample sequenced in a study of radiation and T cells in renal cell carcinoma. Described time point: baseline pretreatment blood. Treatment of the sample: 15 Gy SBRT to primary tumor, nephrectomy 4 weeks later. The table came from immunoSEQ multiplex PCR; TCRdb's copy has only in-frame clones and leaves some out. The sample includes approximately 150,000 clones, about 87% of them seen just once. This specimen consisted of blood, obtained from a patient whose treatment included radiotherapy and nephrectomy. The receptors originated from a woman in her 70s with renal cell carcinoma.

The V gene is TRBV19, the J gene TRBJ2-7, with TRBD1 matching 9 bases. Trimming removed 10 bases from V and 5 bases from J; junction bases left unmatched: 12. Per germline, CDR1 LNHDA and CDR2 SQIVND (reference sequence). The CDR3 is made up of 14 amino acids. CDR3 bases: TGTGCCACCGGATCAGGACAGGGGCTCCACGAGCAGTACTTC. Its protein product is CATGSGQGLHEQYF.

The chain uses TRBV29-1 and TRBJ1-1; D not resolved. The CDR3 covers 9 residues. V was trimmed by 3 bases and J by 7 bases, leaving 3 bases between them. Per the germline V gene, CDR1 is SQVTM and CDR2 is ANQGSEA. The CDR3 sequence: CSVDSEAFF. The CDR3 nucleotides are TGCAGCGTTGACAGTGAAGCTTTCTTT.

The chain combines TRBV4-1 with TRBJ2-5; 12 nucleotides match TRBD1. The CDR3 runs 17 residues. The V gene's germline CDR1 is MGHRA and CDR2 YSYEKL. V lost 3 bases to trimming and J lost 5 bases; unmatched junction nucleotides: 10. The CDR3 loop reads CASSQGFGTGGGETQYF. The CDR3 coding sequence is TGCGCCAGCAGCCAGGGATTCGGGACAGGGGGCGGGGAGACCCAGTACTTC.

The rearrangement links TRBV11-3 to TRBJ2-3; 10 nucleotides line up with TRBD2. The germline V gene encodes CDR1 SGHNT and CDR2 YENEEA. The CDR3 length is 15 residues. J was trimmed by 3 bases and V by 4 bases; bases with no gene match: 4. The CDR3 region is CASSSGTSVTDTQYF. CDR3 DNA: TGTGCCAGCAGCTCCGGGACTAGCGTGACAGATACGCAGTATTTT.

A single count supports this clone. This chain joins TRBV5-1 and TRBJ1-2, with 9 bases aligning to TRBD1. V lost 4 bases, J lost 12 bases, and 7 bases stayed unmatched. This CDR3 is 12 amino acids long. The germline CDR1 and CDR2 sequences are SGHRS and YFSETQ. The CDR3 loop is CASSPGDRVDTF. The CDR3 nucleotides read TGCGCCAGCAGCCCCGGGGACAGGGTGGACACCTTC.

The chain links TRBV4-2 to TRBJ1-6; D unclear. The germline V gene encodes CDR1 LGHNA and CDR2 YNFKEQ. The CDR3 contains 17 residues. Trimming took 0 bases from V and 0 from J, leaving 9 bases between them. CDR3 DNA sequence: TGTGCCAGCAGCCAAGAAGAGCGCAGCTCCTATAATTCACCCCTCCACTTT. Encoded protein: CASSQEERSSYNSPLHF.

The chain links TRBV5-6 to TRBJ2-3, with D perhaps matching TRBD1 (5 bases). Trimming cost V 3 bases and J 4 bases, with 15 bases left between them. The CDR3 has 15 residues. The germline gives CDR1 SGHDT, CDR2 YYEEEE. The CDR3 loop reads CASSSLKTAPDTQYF. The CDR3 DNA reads TGTGCCAGCAGCTCTTTAAAGACAGCCCCAGATACGCAGTATTTT.

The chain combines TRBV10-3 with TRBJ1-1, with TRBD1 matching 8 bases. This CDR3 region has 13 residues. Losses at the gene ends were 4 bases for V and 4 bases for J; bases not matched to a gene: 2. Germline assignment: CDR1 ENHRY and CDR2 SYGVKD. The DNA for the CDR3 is TGTGCCATCAGTGGGACAGGGAGCACTGAAGCTTTCTTT. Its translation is CAISGTGSTEAFF.

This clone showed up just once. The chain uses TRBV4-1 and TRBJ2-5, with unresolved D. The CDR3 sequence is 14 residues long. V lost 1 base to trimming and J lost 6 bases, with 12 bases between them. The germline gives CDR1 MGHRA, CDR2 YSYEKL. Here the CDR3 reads CASSQVAAGQTQYF. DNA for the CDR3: TGCGCCAGCAGCCAAGTGGCTGCCGGACAGACCCAGTACTTC.

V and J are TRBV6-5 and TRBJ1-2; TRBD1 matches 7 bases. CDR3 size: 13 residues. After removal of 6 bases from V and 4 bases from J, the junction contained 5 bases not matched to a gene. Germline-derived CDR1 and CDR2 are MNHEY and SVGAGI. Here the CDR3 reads CASSSDRAYGYTF. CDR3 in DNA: TGTGCCAGCAGCTCAGACAGGGCCTATGGCTACACCTTC.

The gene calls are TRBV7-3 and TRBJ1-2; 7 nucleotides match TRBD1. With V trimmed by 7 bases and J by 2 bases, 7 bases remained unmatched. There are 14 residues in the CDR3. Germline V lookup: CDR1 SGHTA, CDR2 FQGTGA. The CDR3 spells CASTSDRKNYGYTF. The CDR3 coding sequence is TGTGCCAGCACCTCGGACAGGAAGAACTATGGCTACACCTTC.

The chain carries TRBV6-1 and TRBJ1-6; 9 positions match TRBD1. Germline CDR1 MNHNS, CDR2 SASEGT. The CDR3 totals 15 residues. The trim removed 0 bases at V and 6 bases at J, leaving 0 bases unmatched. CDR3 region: CASSEAGQGNSPLHF. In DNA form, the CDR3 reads TGTGCCAGCAGTGAAGCGGGACAGGGTAATTCACCCCTCCACTTT.

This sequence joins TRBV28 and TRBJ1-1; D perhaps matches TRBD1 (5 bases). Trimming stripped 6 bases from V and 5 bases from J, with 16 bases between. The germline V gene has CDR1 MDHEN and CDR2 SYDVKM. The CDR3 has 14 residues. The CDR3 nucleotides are TGTGCCAGCAGCGCCCCTAGGAGGGGAACTGAAGCTTTCTTT. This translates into CASSAPRRGTEAFF.

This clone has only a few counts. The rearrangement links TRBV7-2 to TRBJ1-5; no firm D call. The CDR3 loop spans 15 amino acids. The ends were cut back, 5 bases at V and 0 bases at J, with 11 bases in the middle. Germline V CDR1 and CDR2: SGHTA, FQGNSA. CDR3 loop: CASSIDIHSNQPQHF. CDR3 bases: TGTGCCAGCAGCATAGACATTCATAGCAATCAGCCCCAGCATTTT.

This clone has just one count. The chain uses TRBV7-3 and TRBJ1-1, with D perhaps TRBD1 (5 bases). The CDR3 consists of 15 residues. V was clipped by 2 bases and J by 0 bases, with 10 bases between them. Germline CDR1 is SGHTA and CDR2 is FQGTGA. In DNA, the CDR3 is TGTGCCAGCAGCTTAGGAGGGACCGTGAACACTGAAGCTTTCTTT. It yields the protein CASSLGGTVNTEAFF.

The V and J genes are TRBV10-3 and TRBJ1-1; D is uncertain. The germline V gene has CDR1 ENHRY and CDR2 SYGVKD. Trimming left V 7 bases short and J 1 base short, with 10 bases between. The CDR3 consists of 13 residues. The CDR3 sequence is CAITLTRNTEAFF. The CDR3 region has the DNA TGTGCCATCACCCTCACCCGGAACACTGAAGCTTTCTTT.

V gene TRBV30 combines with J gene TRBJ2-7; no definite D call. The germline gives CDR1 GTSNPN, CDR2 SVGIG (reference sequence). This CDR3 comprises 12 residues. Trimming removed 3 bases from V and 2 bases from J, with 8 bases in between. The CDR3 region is CAWSLNAYEQYF. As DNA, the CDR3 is TGTGCCTGGAGCCTTAACGCCTACGAGCAGTACTTC.

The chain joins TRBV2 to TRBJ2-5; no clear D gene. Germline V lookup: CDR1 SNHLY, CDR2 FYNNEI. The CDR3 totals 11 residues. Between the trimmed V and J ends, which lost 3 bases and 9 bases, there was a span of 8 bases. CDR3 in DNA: TGTGCCAGCAGTGACCCTCGGGCCCAGTACTTC. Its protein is CASSDPRAQYF.

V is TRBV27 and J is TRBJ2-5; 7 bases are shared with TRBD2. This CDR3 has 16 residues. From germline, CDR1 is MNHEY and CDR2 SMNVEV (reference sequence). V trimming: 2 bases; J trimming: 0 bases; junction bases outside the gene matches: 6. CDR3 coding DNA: TGTGCCAGCAGTTTAATGGGGCGGGAGTACCAAGAGACCCAGTACTTC. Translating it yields CASSLMGREYQETQYF.

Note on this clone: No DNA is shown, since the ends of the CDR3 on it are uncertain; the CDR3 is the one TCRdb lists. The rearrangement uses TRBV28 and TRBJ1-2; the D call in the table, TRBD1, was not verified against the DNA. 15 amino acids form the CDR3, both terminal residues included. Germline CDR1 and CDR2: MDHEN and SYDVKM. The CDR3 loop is CASSSSGQGVHGYTF.

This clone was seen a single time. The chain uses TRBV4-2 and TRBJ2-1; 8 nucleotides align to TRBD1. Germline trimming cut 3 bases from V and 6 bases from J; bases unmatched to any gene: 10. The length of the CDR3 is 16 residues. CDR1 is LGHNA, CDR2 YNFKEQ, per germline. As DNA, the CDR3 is TGTGCCAGCAGCCAGGAAGACAGGGGAGTAGGCAATGAGCAGTTCTTC. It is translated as CASSQEDRGVGNEQFF.

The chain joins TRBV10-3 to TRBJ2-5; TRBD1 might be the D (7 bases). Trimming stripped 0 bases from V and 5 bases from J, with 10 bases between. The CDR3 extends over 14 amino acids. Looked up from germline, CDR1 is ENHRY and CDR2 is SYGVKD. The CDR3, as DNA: TGTGCCATCAGTGAGTCGACAGGGAGGGAGACCCAGTACTTC. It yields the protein CAISESTGRETQYF.

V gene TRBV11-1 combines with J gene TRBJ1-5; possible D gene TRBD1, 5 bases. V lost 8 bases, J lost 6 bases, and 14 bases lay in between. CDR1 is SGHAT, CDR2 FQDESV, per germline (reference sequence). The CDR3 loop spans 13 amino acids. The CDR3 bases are TGTGCCAGCGGTGAGACTGGGGGTCAGCCCCAGCATTTT. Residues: CASGETGGQPQHF.

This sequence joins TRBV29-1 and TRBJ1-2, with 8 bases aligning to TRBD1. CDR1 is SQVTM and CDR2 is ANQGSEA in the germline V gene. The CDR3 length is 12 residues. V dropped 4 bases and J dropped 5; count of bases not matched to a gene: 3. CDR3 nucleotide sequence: TGCAGCGTTGTACAGGGGGGATATGGCTACACCTTC. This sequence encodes CSVVQGGYGYTF.